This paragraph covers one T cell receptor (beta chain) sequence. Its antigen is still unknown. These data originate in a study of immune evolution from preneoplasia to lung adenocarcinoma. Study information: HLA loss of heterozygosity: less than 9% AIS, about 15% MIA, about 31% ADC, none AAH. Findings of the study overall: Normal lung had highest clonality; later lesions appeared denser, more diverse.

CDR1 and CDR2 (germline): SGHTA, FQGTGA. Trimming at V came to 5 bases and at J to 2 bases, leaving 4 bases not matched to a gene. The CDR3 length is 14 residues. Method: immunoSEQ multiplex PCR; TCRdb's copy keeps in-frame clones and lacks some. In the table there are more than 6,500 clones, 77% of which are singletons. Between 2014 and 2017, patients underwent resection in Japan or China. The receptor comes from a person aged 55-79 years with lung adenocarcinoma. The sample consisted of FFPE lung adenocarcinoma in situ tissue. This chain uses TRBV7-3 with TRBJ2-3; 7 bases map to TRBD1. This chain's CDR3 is CASSTGQYTDTQYF. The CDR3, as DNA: TGTGCCAGCAGCACGGGACAGTACACAGATACGCAGTATTTT. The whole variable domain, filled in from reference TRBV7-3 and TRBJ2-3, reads GAGVSQTPSNKVTEKGKYVELRCDPISGHTALYWYRQSLGQGPEFLIYFQGTGAADDSGLPNDRFFAVRPEGSVSTLKIQRTERGDSAVYLCASSTGQYTDTQYFGPGTRLTVL.